Listed below are T cell receptor beta chains from one sample, sequenced in a study of blood T cell repertoires in COVID-19. Libraries were prepared by immunoSEQ multiplex PCR; TCRdb keeps only in-frame clonotypes and omits some of them. The sample holds about 300,000 clones, approximately 89% seen once. Sequenced sample: peripheral blood. These receptors were collected from a woman aged 30 to 39 with COVID-19, enrolled during active disease. CDR3s include the opening cysteine and the closing phenylalanine or tryptophan. The order of the fields is CDR3 DNA, CDR3 protein, D gene, V gene, clone size, CDR3 length, J gene. D genes are given only for firm matches. The size entry is marked missing in some rows and otherwise reads once, few, many or a size class.

TGTGCCAGCAGCCAAAGGGGTAAGAACACTGAAGCTTTCTTT CASSQRGKNTEAFF NA TRBV3-1/TRBV3-2 NA 14 TRBJ1-1
TGTGCCAGCAGCTTATCCGAGGGCCCTAGCACAGATACGCAGTATTTT CASSLSEGPSTDTQYF NA TRBV7-9 NA 16 TRBJ2-3
TGTGCCACCGAAGCTCCGGGGAACACTGAAGCTTTCTTT CATEAPGNTEAFF NA TRBV7-9 NA 13 TRBJ1-1
TGTGCCAGCAGTACCAACAGGGCGGTCTATGGCTACACCTTC CASSTNRAVYGYTF NA TRBV2 NA 14 TRBJ1-2
TGTGCCAGCAGCCATATACAGGGACCCTACAATGAGCAGTTCTTC CASSHIQGPYNEQFF NA TRBV14 NA 15 TRBJ2-1
TGTGCCAGCAGTGCCGGGACAGGGAACACCGGGGAGCTGTTTTTT CASSAGTGNTGELFF TRBD1 TRBV27 NA 15 TRBJ2-2
TGTGCCAGTAGTATCGAGAGTTGGACTGAAGCTTTCTTT CASSIESWTEAFF NA TRBV19 NA 13 TRBJ1-1
TGTGCCAGCAGCCACTCAGGGGATCCCGATCTACCTAACTATGGCTACACCTTC CASSHSGDPDLPNYGYTF NA TRBV13 NA 18 TRBJ1-2
TGTGCCATCAGTGAGTTAGGGGCCGGGCAGCCCCAGCATTTT CAISELGAGQPQHF NA TRBV10-3 NA 14 TRBJ1-5
TGTGCCAGCAGCACCCTGGGACTCAACTATGGCTACACCTTC CASSTLGLNYGYTF NA TRBV9 few 14 TRBJ1-2
TGTGCCAGCAGTTTAGGTACTGTTAGTGGCTACACCTTC CASSLGTVSGYTF NA TRBV12-3/TRBV12-4 NA 13 TRBJ1-2
TGTGCCAGCAGCGTTACAGGGACCTCCTATGGCTACACCTTC CASSVTGTSYGYTF NA TRBV9 NA 14 TRBJ1-2
TGCGCCAGCAGCCAAGGCCAGTTCGAGGGTAAGAGTGATCAGCCCCAGCATTTT CASSQGQFEGKSDQPQHF NA TRBV4-1 NA 18 TRBJ1-5
TGTGCCAGCATGGGCGGGGGCAATGAGCAGTTCTTC CASMGGGNEQFF TRBD2 TRBV2 NA 12 TRBJ2-1
TGTGCCAGCAGCTTAGACAGGATCCTCTCTTGGGGCTATGGCTACACCTTC CASSLDRILSWGYGYTF NA TRBV5-5 NA 17 TRBJ1-2
TGTGCCAGTAGTACGACCCCTAGGACAGGGGGAAGCGGCTACACCTTC CASSTTPRTGGSGYTF TRBD1 TRBV19 once 16 TRBJ1-2
TGTGCCAGCAGCTACCCCGAACGCGCGAACACCGGGGAGCTGTTTTTT CASSYPERANTGELFF NA TRBV11-3 NA 16 TRBJ2-2
TGCAGCGACCACTACACGGATCAGCCCCAGCATTTT CSDHYTDQPQHF NA TRBV29-1 few 12 TRBJ1-5
TGCGCCAGCAGCCTGCGGAGTGGCGGGGGGCAGGAGTTCTTC CASSLRSGGGQEFF TRBD2 TRBV5-1 once 14 TRBJ2-1
TGCAGTGCTAGTCGACAGGGTTATAGCAATCAGCCCCAGCATTTT CSASRQGYSNQPQHF TRBD1 TRBV20-1 NA 15 TRBJ1-5
TGTGCCAGCAGCGTAGGAAATCCATCGGGGTCCATGGGTGGCTACACCTTC CASSVGNPSGSMGGYTF NA TRBV9 NA 17 TRBJ1-2
TGTGCCAGCAGCTTAGAGGCAGGGGGGTTCTACGAGCAGTACTTC CASSLEAGGFYEQYF NA TRBV11-2 NA 15 TRBJ2-7
TGTGCCAGGGGACAGACCTCTGGAAACACCATATATTTT CARGQTSGNTIYF TRBD1 TRBV2 NA 13 TRBJ1-3
TGTGCCAGCAGCTTGTCCCGGGGGACTCTCTTTGGAAACACCATATATTTT CASSLSRGTLFGNTIYF NA TRBV13 NA 17 TRBJ1-3
TGTGCCAGCAGCCTCAGGGAGGGTGGCACAGATACGCAGTATTTT CASSLREGGTDTQYF TRBD2 TRBV6-5 few 15 TRBJ2-3
TGTGCCAGCAGCGCCTCGACCGGGACTCCATACAATGAGCAGTTCTTC CASSASTGTPYNEQFF NA TRBV9 NA 16 TRBJ2-1
TGTGCCAGCAGCGTAGATAGGTCCCGAGGTAGTGAGCAGTTCTTC CASSVDRSRGSEQFF NA TRBV9 NA 15 TRBJ2-1
TGTGCCTGGAGTTATGAGGGACTAGCGTTTTCCGGGGAGCTGTTTTTT CAWSYEGLAFSGELFF TRBD2 TRBV30 NA 16 TRBJ2-2
TGTGCCAGCAGCTTAGGAGGATCTGGAAACACCATATATTTT CASSLGGSGNTIYF NA TRBV7-2 NA 14 TRBJ1-3
TGCGCCAGCAGCACCACAAGGACAGGGAATGAAAAACTGTTTTTT CASSTTRTGNEKLFF TRBD1 TRBV5-1 NA 15 TRBJ1-4
TGTGCCAGCAAGGGGCGCCATTCACCCCTCCACTTT CASKGRHSPLHF NA TRBV28 NA 12 TRBJ1-6
TGTGCCAGCAGTACAGGGGGCGGCTATGGCTACACCTTC CASSTGGGYGYTF TRBD1 TRBV6-2/TRBV6-3 NA 13 TRBJ1-2
TGTGCCAGCAGTTCCATACAGGGTACTGGAATACACTATGGCTACACCTTC CASSSIQGTGIHYGYTF NA TRBV6-2/TRBV6-3 NA 17 TRBJ1-2
TGTGCCAGCAGTTTAGGACAGGGGTTAGAGACCCAGTACTTC CASSLGQGLETQYF TRBD1 TRBV28 once 14 TRBJ2-5
TGTGCCAGCAGCCCACGGACATTATCTAGGGATGAGCAGTTCTTC CASSPRTLSRDEQFF NA TRBV11-2 NA 15 TRBJ2-1
TGTGCCACCAGCACTGCAGGACAGGGGGCCGGCGAGCAGTACTTC CATSTAGQGAGEQYF TRBD1 TRBV15 NA 15 TRBJ2-7
TGTGCCAGCAGCTTAGAGGCAGGGGGCTACTACAATGAGCAGTTCTTC CASSLEAGGYYNEQFF TRBD1 TRBV11-2 NA 16 TRBJ2-1
TGCGCCAGCAGCCACGGGACAGGGAGAGATACGCAGTATTTT CASSHGTGRDTQYF TRBD1 TRBV5-1 NA 14 TRBJ2-3
TGTGCCAGCAGCCAGGGGTTCGGCTACACCTTC CASSQGFGYTF NA TRBV6-5 NA 11 TRBJ1-2
TGTGCCAGCCGTGCGGGGGGGCCCTACAATGAGCAGTTCTTC CASRAGGPYNEQFF TRBD2 TRBV2 NA 14 TRBJ2-1
TGTGCCAGTGACAGGGGCGGAGGGTCGACTAATGAAAAACTGTTTTTT CASDRGGGSTNEKLFF TRBD1 TRBV2 NA 16 TRBJ1-4
TGTGCCGTCGGACAGGGGAGCAATCAGCCCCAGCATTTT CAVGQGSNQPQHF TRBD1 TRBV30 NA 13 TRBJ1-5
TGTGCCAGCTCATCTCAGGGGGAGGTCTATGGCTACACCTTC CASSSQGEVYGYTF TRBD1 TRBV18 NA 14 TRBJ1-2
TGCGCCAGCCGCCCAGGGACAGGGGGATTTTATGGCTACACCTTC CASRPGTGGFYGYTF TRBD1 TRBV5-1 NA 15 TRBJ1-2
TGTGCCAGCAGTCCGAGGTTAAGCTCCAATCAGCCCCAGCATTTT CASSPRLSSNQPQHF NA TRBV28 NA 15 TRBJ1-5
TGCAGCGTTGTGGGGAGGGGTGACTCTGGAAACACCATATATTTT CSVVGRGDSGNTIYF NA TRBV29-1 once 15 TRBJ1-3
TGTGCCAGCAGCTTAGCTCGGTTCCAAGAGACCCAGTACTTC CASSLARFQETQYF NA TRBV7-2 NA 14 TRBJ2-5
TGTGCCAGCAGCTTATCTTTGTCGGGAGCCTCTGGAAACACCATATATTTT CASSLSLSGASGNTIYF NA TRBV11-2 NA 17 TRBJ1-3
TGTGCCACCGGAAGTTTCCGGGGGGGCTCTATCTATGAGCAGTTCTTC CATGSFRGGSIYEQFF TRBD2 TRBV24-1 few 16 TRBJ2-1
TGTGCCAGCAGCCCTGGGACTAGCGGGGGGACTATTGACGAGACCCAGTACTTC CASSPGTSGGTIDETQYF TRBD2 TRBV3-1/TRBV3-2 NA 18 TRBJ2-5
TGTGCCAGCAGCTTATCCCTCGTTCGTGAAGCTTTCTTT CASSLSLVREAFF NA TRBV7-2 once 13 TRBJ1-1
TGTGCCAGCAGCTTAGATGACAGGGGGGCCTATAATTCACCCCTCCACTTT CASSLDDRGAYNSPLHF TRBD1 TRBV11-2 once 17 TRBJ1-6
TGTGCCAGCAGTTTGAAGGCGGGGTCACCCCTCCACTTT CASSLKAGSPLHF NA TRBV27 NA 13 TRBJ1-6
TGCAGCGTTGACCCGGGGAACGCTGAAGCTTTCTTT CSVDPGNAEAFF NA TRBV29-1 NA 12 TRBJ1-1
TGCGCCAGCAAGGCGGACAGGTTTAATGAAAAACTGTTTTTT CASKADRFNEKLFF TRBD1 TRBV5-1 few 14 TRBJ1-4
TGTGCCAGCAGCCGAATCGACAGGGGCACTGAAGCTTTCTTT CASSRIDRGTEAFF TRBD1 TRBV5-6 NA 14 TRBJ1-1
TGTGCCAGCAGCCCCCGGGGCTCTGGAAACACCATATATTTT CASSPRGSGNTIYF NA TRBV3-1/TRBV3-2 NA 14 TRBJ1-3
TGTGCCAGCAGCCAGAAACCCCAACAGGCCCTCCACTTT CASSQKPQQALHF NA TRBV4-2 NA 13 TRBJ1-6
TGTGCCAGCAGCAAGACAGGGGGCGCAAGCTACACCTTC CASSKTGGASYTF TRBD1 TRBV12-3/TRBV12-4 NA 13 TRBJ1-2
TGCAGCGGGGGAAGGGGCGATTCGGGTGGCTACACCTTC CSGGRGDSGGYTF NA TRBV29-1 NA 13 TRBJ1-2